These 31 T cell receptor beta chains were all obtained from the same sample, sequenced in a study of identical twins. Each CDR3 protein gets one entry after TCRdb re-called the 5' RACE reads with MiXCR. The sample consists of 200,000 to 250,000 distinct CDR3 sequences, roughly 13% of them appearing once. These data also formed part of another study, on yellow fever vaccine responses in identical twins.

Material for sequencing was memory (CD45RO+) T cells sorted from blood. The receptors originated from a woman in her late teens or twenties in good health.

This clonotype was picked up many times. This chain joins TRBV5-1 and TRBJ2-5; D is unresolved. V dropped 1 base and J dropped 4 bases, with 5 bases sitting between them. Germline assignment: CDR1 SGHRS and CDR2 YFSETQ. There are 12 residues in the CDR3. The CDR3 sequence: CASSLLGETQYF. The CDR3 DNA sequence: TGCGCCAGCAGCTTGCTGGGAGAGACCCAGTACTTC.

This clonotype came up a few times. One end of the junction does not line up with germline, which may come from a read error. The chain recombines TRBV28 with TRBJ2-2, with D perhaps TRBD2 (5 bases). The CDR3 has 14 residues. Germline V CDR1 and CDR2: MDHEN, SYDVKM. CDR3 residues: CASSLVGFTGELFF. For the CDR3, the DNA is TGTGCCAGCAGTTTAGTCGGTTTCACCGGGGAGCTGTTCTTT.

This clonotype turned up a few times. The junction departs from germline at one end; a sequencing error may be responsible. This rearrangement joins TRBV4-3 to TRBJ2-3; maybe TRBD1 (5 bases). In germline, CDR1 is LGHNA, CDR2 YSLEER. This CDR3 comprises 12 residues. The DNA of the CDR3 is TGCGCCAGCAGGGGGCCAACAGATAAGCAGTATTTT. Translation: CASRGPTDKQYF.

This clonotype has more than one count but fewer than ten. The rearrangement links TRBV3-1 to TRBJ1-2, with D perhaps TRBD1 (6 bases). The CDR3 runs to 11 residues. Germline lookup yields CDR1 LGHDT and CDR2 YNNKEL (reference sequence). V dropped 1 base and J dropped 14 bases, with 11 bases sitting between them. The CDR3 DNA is TGTGCCAGCAGCCAAGGGGGGGGCTGGACCTTC. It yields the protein CASSQGGGWTF.

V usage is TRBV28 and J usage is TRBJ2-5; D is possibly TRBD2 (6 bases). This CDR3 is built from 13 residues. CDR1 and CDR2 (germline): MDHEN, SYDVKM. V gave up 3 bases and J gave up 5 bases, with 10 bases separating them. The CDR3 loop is CASSFSGVETQYF. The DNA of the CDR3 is TGTGCCAGCAGTTTCTCGGGAGTTGAGACCCAGTACTTC.

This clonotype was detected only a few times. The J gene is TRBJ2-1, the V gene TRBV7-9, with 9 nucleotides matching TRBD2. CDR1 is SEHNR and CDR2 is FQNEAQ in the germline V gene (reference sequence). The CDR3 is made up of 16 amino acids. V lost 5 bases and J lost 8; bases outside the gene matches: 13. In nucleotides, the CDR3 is TGTGCCAGCAGCCATACAAAGCGGGAGGTTAAGGATGAGCAGTTCTTC. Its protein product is CASSHTKREVKDEQFF.

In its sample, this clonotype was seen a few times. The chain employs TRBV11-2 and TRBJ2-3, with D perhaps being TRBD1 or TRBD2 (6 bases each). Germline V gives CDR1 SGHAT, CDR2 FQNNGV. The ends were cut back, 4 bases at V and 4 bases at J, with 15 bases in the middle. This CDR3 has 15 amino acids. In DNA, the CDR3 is TGTGCCAGCAGCTACGGCTGGAGGGGGGCAGATACGCAGTATTTT. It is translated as CASSYGWRGADTQYF.

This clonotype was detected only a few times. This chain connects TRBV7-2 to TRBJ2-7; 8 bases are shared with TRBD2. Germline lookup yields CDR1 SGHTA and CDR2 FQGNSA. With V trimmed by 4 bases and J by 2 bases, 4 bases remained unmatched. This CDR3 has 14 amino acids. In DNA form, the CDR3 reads TGTGCCAGCAGCTCCACTAGCGGTGCCTACGAGCAGTACTTC. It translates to CASSSTSGAYEQYF. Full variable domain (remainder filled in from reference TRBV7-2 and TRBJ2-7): GAGVSQSPSNKVTEKGKDVELRCDPISGHTALYWYRQSLGQGLEFLIYFQGNSAPDKSGLPSDRFSAERTGGSVSTLTIQRTQQEDSAVYLCASSSTSGAYEQYFGPGTRLTVT.

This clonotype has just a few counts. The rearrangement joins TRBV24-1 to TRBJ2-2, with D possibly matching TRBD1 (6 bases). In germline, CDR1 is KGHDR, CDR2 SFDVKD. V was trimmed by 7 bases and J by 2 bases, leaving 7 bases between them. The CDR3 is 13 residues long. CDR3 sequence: CATRDRNTGELFF. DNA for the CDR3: TGTGCCACCAGGGACAGAAACACCGGGGAGCTGTTTTTT.

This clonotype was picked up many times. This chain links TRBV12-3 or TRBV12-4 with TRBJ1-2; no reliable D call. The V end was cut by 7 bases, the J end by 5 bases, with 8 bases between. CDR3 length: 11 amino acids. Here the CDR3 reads CASKLGYGYTF. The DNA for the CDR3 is TGTGCCAGCAAATTGGGGTATGGCTACACCTTC.

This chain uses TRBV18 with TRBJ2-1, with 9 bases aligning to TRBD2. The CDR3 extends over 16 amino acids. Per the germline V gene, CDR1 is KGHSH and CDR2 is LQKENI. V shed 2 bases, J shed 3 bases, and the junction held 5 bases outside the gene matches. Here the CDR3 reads CASSPDLAGNYNEQFF. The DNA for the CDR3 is TGTGCCAGCTCACCAGATCTAGCGGGGAACTACAATGAGCAGTTCTTC.

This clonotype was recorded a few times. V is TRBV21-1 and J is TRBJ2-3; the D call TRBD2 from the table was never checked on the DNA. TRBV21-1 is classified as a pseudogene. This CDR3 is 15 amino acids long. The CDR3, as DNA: TGTGCCAGCCTCAACAGACTAGCGGTGCGAGATACGCAGTATTTT. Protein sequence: CASLNRLAVRDTQYF.

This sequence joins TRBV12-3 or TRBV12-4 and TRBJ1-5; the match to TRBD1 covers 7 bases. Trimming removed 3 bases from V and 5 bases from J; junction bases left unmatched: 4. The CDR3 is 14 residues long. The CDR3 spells CASSLGQRDQPQHF. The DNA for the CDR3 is TGTGCCAGCAGTTTGGGACAGCGGGATCAGCCCCAGCATTTT.

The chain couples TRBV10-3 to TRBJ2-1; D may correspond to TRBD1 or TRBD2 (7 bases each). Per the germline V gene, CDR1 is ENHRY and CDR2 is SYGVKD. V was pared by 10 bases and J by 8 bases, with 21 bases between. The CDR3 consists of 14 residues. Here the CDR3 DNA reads TGTGCCACTGCAGGGGGGGCCCAGAGTCATGAGCAGTTCTTC. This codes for CATAGGAQSHEQFF.

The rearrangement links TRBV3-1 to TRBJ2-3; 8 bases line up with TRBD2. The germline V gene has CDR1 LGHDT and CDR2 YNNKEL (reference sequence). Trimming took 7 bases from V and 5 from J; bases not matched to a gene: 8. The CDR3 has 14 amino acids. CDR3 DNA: TGTGCCAGCAACATTCTGGCGGGGGGAGATACGCAGTATTTT. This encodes CASNILAGGDTQYF.

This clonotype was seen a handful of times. The CDR3 protein is CASSPPPGTSGRDTQYF. Written as DNA, the CDR3 is TGTGCCAGCAGTCCCCCCCCCGGGACTAGCGGCCGAGATACGCAGTATTTT. The gene calls are TRBV27 and TRBJ2-3, with 11 nucleotides matching TRBD2. The CDR3 is 17 residues long. V shed 5 bases and J 5 bases; nucleotides not matched to a gene: 12. The germline gives CDR1 MNHEY, CDR2 SMNVEV (reference sequence).

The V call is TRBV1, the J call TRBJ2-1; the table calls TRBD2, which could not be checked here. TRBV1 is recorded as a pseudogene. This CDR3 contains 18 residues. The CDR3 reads CTSSQDMGLGFIYNEQFF. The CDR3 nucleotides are TGCACCAGCAGCCAAGATATGGGACTAGGCTTTATCTACAATGAGCAGTTCTTC.

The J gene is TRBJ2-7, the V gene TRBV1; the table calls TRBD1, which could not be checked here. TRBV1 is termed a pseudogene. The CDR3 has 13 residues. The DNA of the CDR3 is TGCACCAGCAGCCAAAACCGGGCCGACGAGCAGTACTTC. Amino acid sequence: CTSSQNRADEQYF.

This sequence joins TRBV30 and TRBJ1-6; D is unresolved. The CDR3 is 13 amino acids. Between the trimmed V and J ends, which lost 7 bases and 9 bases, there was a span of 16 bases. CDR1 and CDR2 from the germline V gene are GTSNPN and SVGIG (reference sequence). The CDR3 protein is CASAPEGTSPLHF. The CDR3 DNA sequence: TGTGCCTCGGCCCCGGAGGGAACTTCACCCCTCCACTTT.

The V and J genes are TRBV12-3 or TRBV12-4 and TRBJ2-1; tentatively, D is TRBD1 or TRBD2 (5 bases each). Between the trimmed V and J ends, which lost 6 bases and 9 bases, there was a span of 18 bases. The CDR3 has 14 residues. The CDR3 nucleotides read TGTGCCAGCAGCCCCGGTGGGGGAATTTCTGAGCAGTTCTTC. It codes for CASSPGGGISEQFF.

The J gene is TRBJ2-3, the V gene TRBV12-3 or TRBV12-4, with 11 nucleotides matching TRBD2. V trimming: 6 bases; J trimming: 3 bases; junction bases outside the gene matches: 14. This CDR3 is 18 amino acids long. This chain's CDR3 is CASSRETSGVTRTDTQYF. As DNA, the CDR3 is TGTGCCAGCAGCCGGGAGACTAGCGGGGTGACTAGAACAGATACGCAGTATTTT.

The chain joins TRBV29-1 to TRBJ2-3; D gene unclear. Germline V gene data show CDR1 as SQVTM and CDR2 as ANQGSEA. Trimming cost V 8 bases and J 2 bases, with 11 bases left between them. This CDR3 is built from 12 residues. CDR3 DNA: TGCAGCACTGTTGGGTCCACAGATACGCAGTATTTT. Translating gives CSTVGSTDTQYF.

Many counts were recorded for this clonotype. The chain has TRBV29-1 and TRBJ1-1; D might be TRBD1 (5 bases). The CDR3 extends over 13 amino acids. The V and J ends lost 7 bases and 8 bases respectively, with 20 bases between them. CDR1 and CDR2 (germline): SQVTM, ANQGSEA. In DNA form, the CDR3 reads TGCAGCGCGGAAGGGGAGGGCCGTTTCGAAGCTTTCTTT. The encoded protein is CSAEGEGRFEAFF.

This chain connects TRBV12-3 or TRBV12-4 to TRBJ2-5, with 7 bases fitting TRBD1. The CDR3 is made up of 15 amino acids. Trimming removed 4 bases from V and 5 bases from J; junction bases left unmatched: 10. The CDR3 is CASSSLSGGRETQYF. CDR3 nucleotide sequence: TGTGCCAGCAGTTCACTATCAGGGGGACGCGAGACCCAGTACTTC.

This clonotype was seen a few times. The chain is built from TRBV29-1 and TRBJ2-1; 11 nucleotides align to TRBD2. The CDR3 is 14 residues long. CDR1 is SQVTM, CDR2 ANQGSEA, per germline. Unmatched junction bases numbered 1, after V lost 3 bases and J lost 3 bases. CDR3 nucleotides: TGCAGCGTTGATGGGACTAGCGGCTACAATGAGCAGTTCTTC. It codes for CSVDGTSGYNEQFF.

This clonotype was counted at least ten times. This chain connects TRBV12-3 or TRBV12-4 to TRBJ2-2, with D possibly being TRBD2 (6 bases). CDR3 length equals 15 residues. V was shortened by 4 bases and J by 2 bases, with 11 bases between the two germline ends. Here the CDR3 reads CASSWRAGNTGELFF. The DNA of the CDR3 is TGTGCCAGCAGTTGGAGGGCGGGAAACACCGGGGAGCTGTTTTTT.

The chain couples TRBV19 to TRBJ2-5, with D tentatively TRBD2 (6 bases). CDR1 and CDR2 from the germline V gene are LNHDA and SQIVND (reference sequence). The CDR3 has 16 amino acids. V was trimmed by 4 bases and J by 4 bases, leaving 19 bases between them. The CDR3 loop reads CASSTSRQTRGETQYF. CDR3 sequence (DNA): TGTGCCAGTAGTACCAGCAGACAAACGCGGGGAGAGACCCAGTACTTC. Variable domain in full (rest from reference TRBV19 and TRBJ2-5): DGGITQSPKYLFRKEGQNVTLSCEQNLNHDAMYWYRQDPGQGLRLIYYSQIVNDFQKGDIAEGYSVSREKKESFPLTVTSAQKNPTAFYLCASSTSRQTRGETQYFGPGTRLLVL.

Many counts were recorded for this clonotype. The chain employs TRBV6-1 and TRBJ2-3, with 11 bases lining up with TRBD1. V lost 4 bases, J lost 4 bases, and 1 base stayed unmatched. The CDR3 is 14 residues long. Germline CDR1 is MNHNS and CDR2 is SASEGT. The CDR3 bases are TGTGCCAGCAGTGCGGGACAGGGGGCAGATACGCAGTATTTT. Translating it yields CASSAGQGADTQYF.

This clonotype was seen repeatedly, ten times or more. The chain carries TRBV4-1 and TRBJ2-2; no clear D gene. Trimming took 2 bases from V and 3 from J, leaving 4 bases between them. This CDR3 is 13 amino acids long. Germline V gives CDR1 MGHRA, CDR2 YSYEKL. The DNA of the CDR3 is TGCGCCAGCAGCCAAAAGTACACCGGGGAGCTGTTTTTT. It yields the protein CASSQKYTGELFF.

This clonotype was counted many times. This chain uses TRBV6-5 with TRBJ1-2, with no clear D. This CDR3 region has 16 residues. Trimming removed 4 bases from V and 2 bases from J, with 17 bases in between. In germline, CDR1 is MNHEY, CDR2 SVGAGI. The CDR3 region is CASSLGGSHLNYGYTF. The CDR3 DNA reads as TGTGCCAGCAGTTTGGGTGGCAGCCACCTCAACTATGGCTACACCTTC.

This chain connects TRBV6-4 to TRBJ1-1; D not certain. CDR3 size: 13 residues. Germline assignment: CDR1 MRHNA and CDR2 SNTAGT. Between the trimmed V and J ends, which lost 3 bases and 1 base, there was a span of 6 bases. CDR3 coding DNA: TGTGCCAGCAGTGAGGGAGAGAACACTGAAGCTTTCTTT. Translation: CASSEGENTEAFF.